Included here is one TCR beta chain sequence, with context. What it binds is not known. Assay: immunoSEQ multiplex PCR; the TCRdb copy retains only in-frame clones and omits some. The sample has more than 85,000 clones; less than 90% are singletons. These data originate in a study of T cell responses to AZD1222 COVID-19 vaccine. The study, taken as a whole, reports: No repertoire was sampled before or during the peak T cell response, only after it. Mostly white British, mostly female donors; authors suggested clonal diversity may be underestimated.

Per germline, CDR1 MNHEY and CDR2 SMNVEV (reference sequence). Germline trimming cut 7 bases from V and 1 base from J; bases unmatched to any gene: 6. The CDR3 length is 14 residues. The clonotype was recovered from an adult in good health. The sequencing used peripheral blood, collected on day 0 of AZD1222 vaccination. The rearrangement uses TRBV27 and TRBJ1-1; 7 bases line up with TRBD1. DNA for the CDR3: TGTGCCAGCAAGGGAGGGGACAGGAACACTGAAGCTTTCTTT. It yields the protein CASKGGDRNTEAFF.